This entry features one T cell receptor beta chain sequence. This entry comes from a study of cytomegalovirus exposure and HLA in healthy donors. After removal of 3 bases from V and 4 bases from J, the junction contained 11 bases not matched to a gene. The germline gives CDR1 SGDLS, CDR2 YYNGEE. This CDR3 is built from 16 residues. Here immunoSEQ multiplex PCR was the method, and the copy in TCRdb shows in-frame clones only, minus some. The profile covers about 160,000 clones, with roughly 90% appearing a single time and around 2.1% taken by the ten largest. This TCR came from a woman aged 18-29 years in good health and CMV-seronegative. V usage is TRBV9 and J usage is TRBJ2-7; 9 bases are shared with TRBD1. The sample comprised PBMCs. CDR3 bases: TGTGCCAGCAGCGCTCGACAGGGGGATCCCTCTTACGAGCAGTACTTC. Protein: CASSARQGDPSYEQYF.